This is a list of T cell receptor beta chains from one sample in a study of cytomegalovirus exposure and HLA in healthy donors. Data came from immunoSEQ multiplex PCR; TCRdb stores just in-frame clones and leaves some out. This sample carries approximately 160,000 clones, roughly 82% of them seen once, and the ten largest clones take around 1.6%. The sample taken for sequencing was PBMCs. The receptors originated from a woman aged 25 to 39 in good health and CMV-seronegative. Both conserved end residues are part of each CDR3. The order of the fields is V gene, J gene, D gene, clone size, CDR3 protein, CDR3 DNA. D genes are given only for firm matches. The size field is filled for only some rows; it gives once, few, many or a size class.

V gene: TRBV6-1; J gene: TRBJ1-2; D gene: TRBD1; clone size: .; CDR3 protein: CASSATGTGYGYTF; CDR3 DNA: TGTGCCAGCAGCGCAACCGGGACAGGGTATGGCTACACCTTC
V gene: TRBV29-1; J gene: TRBJ2-1; D gene: .; clone size: .; CDR3 protein: CSATTTTDLYNEQFF; CDR3 DNA: TGCAGCGCAACCACTACAACCGACCTCTACAATGAGCAGTTCTTC
V gene: TRBV11-3; J gene: TRBJ1-1; D gene: .; clone size: .; CDR3 protein: CASSLGAGRDTEAFF; CDR3 DNA: TGTGCCAGCAGCTTAGGGGCCGGGAGGGACACTGAAGCTTTCTTT
V gene: TRBV7-6; J gene: TRBJ1-4; D gene: .; clone size: .; CDR3 protein: CASSLTGSATNEKLFF; CDR3 DNA: TGTGCCAGCAGCTTAACAGGGAGTGCAACTAATGAAAAACTGTTTTTT
V gene: TRBV5-1; J gene: TRBJ2-7; D gene: .; clone size: .; CDR3 protein: CASSLGLRITSYEQYF; CDR3 DNA: TGCGCCAGCAGCTTGGGCCTCCGTATTACAAGCTACGAGCAGTACTTC
V gene: TRBV27; J gene: TRBJ1-2; D gene: .; clone size: once; CDR3 protein: CASSRRVNYGYTF; CDR3 DNA: TGTGCCAGCAGTAGACGGGTAAACTATGGCTACACCTTC
V gene: TRBV4-1; J gene: TRBJ2-5; D gene: TRBD1; clone size: once; CDR3 protein: CASSPGRTGDQETQYF; CDR3 DNA: TGCGCCAGCAGCCCCGGAAGGACAGGGGACCAAGAGACCCAGTACTTC
V gene: TRBV6-5; J gene: TRBJ1-5; D gene: .; clone size: once; CDR3 protein: CASSYSGGPQHF; CDR3 DNA: TGTGCCAGCAGTTACTCTGGAGGTCCCCAGCATTTT
V gene: TRBV7-3; J gene: TRBJ1-6; D gene: .; clone size: .; CDR3 protein: CASSFGWGDDHSPLHF; CDR3 DNA: TGTGCCAGCAGTTTCGGATGGGGGGACGACCATTCACCCCTCCACTTT
V gene: TRBV14; J gene: TRBJ1-1; D gene: .; clone size: .; CDR3 protein: CASSPLNYWPEAFF; CDR3 DNA: TGTGCCAGCAGCCCTCTTAATTATTGGCCTGAAGCTTTCTTT
V gene: TRBV7-9; J gene: TRBJ2-5; D gene: .; clone size: .; CDR3 protein: CSSSLPPVGEFQETQYF; CDR3 DNA: TGTTCCAGCAGCTTACCCCCGGTCGGGGAATTCCAAGAGACCCAGTACTTC
V gene: TRBV7-8; J gene: TRBJ2-1; D gene: TRBD1; clone size: .; CDR3 protein: CASSPTGGATYNEQFF; CDR3 DNA: TGTGCCAGCAGCCCGACAGGGGGCGCGACCTACAATGAGCAGTTCTTC
V gene: TRBV27; J gene: TRBJ2-5; D gene: TRBD1; clone size: .; CDR3 protein: CASRALTGSGETQYF; CDR3 DNA: TGTGCCAGCAGGGCCCTGACAGGGTCCGGAGAGACCCAGTACTTC
V gene: TRBV13; J gene: TRBJ2-5; D gene: TRBD1; clone size: few; CDR3 protein: CASSSRDRKETQYF; CDR3 DNA: TGTGCCAGCAGCAGTCGGGACAGAAAAGAGACCCAGTACTTC
V gene: TRBV5-1; J gene: TRBJ1-2; D gene: TRBD1; clone size: .; CDR3 protein: CASSLGQGDGGYTF; CDR3 DNA: TGCGCCAGCAGCTTGGGACAGGGGGATGGTGGCTACACCTTC
V gene: TRBV7-9; J gene: TRBJ1-1; D gene: .; clone size: few; CDR3 protein: CASTSAPPGTEAFF; CDR3 DNA: TGTGCCAGCACTTCGGCCCCCCCGGGGACTGAAGCTTTCTTT
V gene: TRBV18; J gene: TRBJ2-5; D gene: .; clone size: .; CDR3 protein: CASSPPTGEETQYF; CDR3 DNA: TGTGCCAGCTCACCACCGACAGGAGAAGAGACCCAGTACTTC
V gene: TRBV6-1; J gene: TRBJ1-6; D gene: .; clone size: .; CDR3 protein: CASSASQWDINSPLHF; CDR3 DNA: TGTGCCAGCAGTGCTTCACAGTGGGACATTAATTCACCCCTCCACTTT
V gene: TRBV6-5; J gene: TRBJ2-7; D gene: TRBD2; clone size: .; CDR3 protein: CASSLAGGPSGEQYF; CDR3 DNA: TGTGCCAGCAGTTTAGCGGGGGGGCCGTCCGGCGAGCAGTACTTC
V gene: TRBV6-6; J gene: TRBJ1-1; D gene: .; clone size: .; CDR3 protein: CASSYGQVTEAFF; CDR3 DNA: TGTGCCAGCAGTTACGGGCAGGTCACTGAAGCTTTCTTT
V gene: TRBV28; J gene: TRBJ2-5; D gene: .; clone size: .; CDR3 protein: CASSRTSGVETQYF; CDR3 DNA: TGTGCCAGCAGCCGAACGTCGGGAGTAGAGACCCAGTACTTC
V gene: TRBV6-1; J gene: TRBJ2-7; D gene: .; clone size: .; CDR3 protein: CASSRFSSYEQYF; CDR3 DNA: TGTGCCAGCAGTCGTTTCAGCTCCTACGAGCAGTACTTC
V gene: TRBV7-7; J gene: TRBJ2-2; D gene: TRBD1; clone size: .; CDR3 protein: CASSPSSGTDTGELFF; CDR3 DNA: TGTGCCAGCAGCCCGAGTTCGGGGACAGACACCGGGGAGCTGTTTTTT
V gene: TRBV5-5; J gene: TRBJ1-4; D gene: TRBD1; clone size: .; CDR3 protein: CASSGGNRGNEKLFF; CDR3 DNA: TGTGCCAGCAGCGGCGGGAACAGGGGTAATGAAAAACTGTTTTTT
V gene: TRBV5-4; J gene: TRBJ2-3; D gene: .; clone size: .; CDR3 protein: CASSSALGGAIDTQYF; CDR3 DNA: TGTGCCAGCAGCTCGGCCCTGGGGGGGGCAATAGATACGCAGTATTTT
V gene: TRBV29-1; J gene: TRBJ1-4; D gene: .; clone size: .; CDR3 protein: CSVRGTANEKLFF; CDR3 DNA: TGCAGCGTTCGGGGTACAGCTAATGAAAAACTGTTTTTT
V gene: TRBV12-5; J gene: TRBJ2-5; D gene: .; clone size: .; CDR3 protein: CASGPGREARQETQYF; CDR3 DNA: TGTGCTAGTGGTCCCGGTAGGGAGGCCCGCCAAGAGACCCAGTACTTC
V gene: TRBV5-6; J gene: TRBJ1-2; D gene: .; clone size: .; CDR3 protein: CASSIQGNDGYTF; CDR3 DNA: TGTGCCAGCAGCATACAGGGAAACGATGGCTACACCTTC
V gene: TRBV5-4; J gene: TRBJ1-1; D gene: .; clone size: .; CDR3 protein: CASSRGGGAFF; CDR3 DNA: TGTGCCAGCAGCCGGGGAGGGGGAGCTTTCTTT
V gene: TRBV5-1; J gene: TRBJ2-3; D gene: TRBD2; clone size: few; CDR3 protein: CASSQGLDVDTQYF; CDR3 DNA: TGCGCCAGCAGCCAGGGACTAGACGTCGATACGCAGTATTTT
V gene: TRBV7-8; J gene: TRBJ1-2; D gene: TRBD1; clone size: .; CDR3 protein: CASSLEGARNYGYTF; CDR3 DNA: TGTGCCAGCAGCTTAGAGGGGGCCCGAAACTATGGCTACACCTTC
V gene: TRBV5-1; J gene: TRBJ1-6; D gene: TRBD1; clone size: .; CDR3 protein: CASSTGQANSPLHF; CDR3 DNA: TGCGCCAGCAGCACCGGACAGGCCAATTCACCCCTCCACTTT
V gene: TRBV9; J gene: TRBJ2-2; D gene: .; clone size: .; CDR3 protein: CASSRTASNTGELFF; CDR3 DNA: TGTGCCAGCTCACGGACTGCCTCGAACACCGGGGAGCTGTTTTTT
V gene: TRBV6-6; J gene: TRBJ2-3; D gene: TRBD1; clone size: .; CDR3 protein: CASSYPRDRGQDTQYF; CDR3 DNA: TGTGCCAGCAGTTACCCTCGGGACAGGGGGCAAGATACGCAGTATTTT
V gene: TRBV30; J gene: TRBJ1-2; D gene: .; clone size: once; CDR3 protein: CAWALNRDGYTF; CDR3 DNA: TGTGCCTGGGCCCTTAATAGAGATGGCTACACCTTC
V gene: TRBV5-1; J gene: TRBJ2-2; D gene: .; clone size: .; CDR3 protein: CASSETGGGLAGGPDTGELFF; CDR3 DNA: TGCGCCAGCAGCGAGACAGGGGGCGGGTTAGCGGGAGGGCCTGACACCGGGGAGCTGTTTTTT
V gene: TRBV7-6; J gene: TRBJ2-1; D gene: TRBD1; clone size: .; CDR3 protein: CASSLLGQGEGEQFF; CDR3 DNA: TGTGCCAGCAGCTTATTGGGACAGGGGGAAGGTGAGCAGTTCTTC
V gene: TRBV9; J gene: TRBJ2-1; D gene: TRBD1; clone size: .; CDR3 protein: CASSAYRGNEQFF; CDR3 DNA: TGTGCCAGCAGCGCCTACAGGGGGAATGAGCAGTTCTTC
V gene: TRBV5-1; J gene: TRBJ1-1; D gene: .; clone size: .; CDR3 protein: CASSLQVAGGTEAFF; CDR3 DNA: TGCGCCAGCAGCCTTCAGGTCGCGGGGGGCACTGAAGCTTTCTTT
V gene: TRBV6-5; J gene: TRBJ1-2; D gene: .; clone size: once; CDR3 protein: CASRTPGAANYGYPF; CDR3 DNA: TGTGCCAGCCGAACCCCAGGGGCGGCGAACTATGGCTACCCCTTC
V gene: TRBV28; J gene: TRBJ1-5; D gene: .; clone size: .; CDR3 protein: CASRPTDSNQPQHF; CDR3 DNA: TGTGCCAGCAGGCCGACAGATAGCAATCAGCCCCAGCATTTT
V gene: TRBV5-1; J gene: TRBJ2-7; D gene: TRBD1; clone size: once; CDR3 protein: CASSLEQGAFWNEQYF; CDR3 DNA: TGCGCCAGCAGCTTGGAACAGGGGGCGTTTTGGAACGAGCAGTACTTC
V gene: TRBV19; J gene: TRBJ1-6; D gene: .; clone size: .; CDR3 protein: CASSTTRNPYNSPLHF; CDR3 DNA: TGTGCCAGTAGTACGACAAGAAACCCTTATAATTCACCCCTCCACTTT
V gene: TRBV7-2; J gene: TRBJ1-1; D gene: .; clone size: .; CDR3 protein: CASSLGEGLGTEAFF; CDR3 DNA: TGTGCCAGCAGCTTAGGTGAGGGCCTGGGCACTGAAGCTTTCTTT
V gene: TRBV4-3; J gene: TRBJ2-2; D gene: TRBD1; clone size: .; CDR3 protein: CASSEDTSGGNTGELFF; CDR3 DNA: TGCGCCAGCAGCGAAGACACGTCAGGGGGGAACACCGGGGAGCTGTTTTTT
V gene: TRBV5-1; J gene: TRBJ2-3; D gene: .; clone size: .; CDR3 protein: CASSFTRGLDTQYF; CDR3 DNA: TGCGCCAGCAGCTTTACCAGAGGGTTAGATACGCAGTATTTT
V gene: TRBV15; J gene: TRBJ2-1; D gene: .; clone size: once; CDR3 protein: CATSRGRYNEQFF; CDR3 DNA: TGTGCCACCAGCAGAGGGCGGTACAATGAGCAGTTCTTC
V gene: TRBV10-2; J gene: TRBJ2-7; D gene: TRBD1; clone size: few; CDR3 protein: CASNRDSSYEQYF; CDR3 DNA: TGCGCCAGCAATAGGGACAGTTCCTACGAGCAGTACTTC
V gene: TRBV28; J gene: TRBJ1-2; D gene: TRBD1; clone size: few; CDR3 protein: CASSPQGGVYGYTF; CDR3 DNA: TGTGCCAGCAGTCCACAGGGGGGTGTCTATGGCTACACCTTC
V gene: TRBV21-1; J gene: TRBJ2-2; D gene: .; clone size: once; CDR3 protein: CASSPHWAINTGELFF; CDR3 DNA: TGTGCCAGCAGCCCACATTGGGCGATAAACACCGGGGAGCTGTTTTTT